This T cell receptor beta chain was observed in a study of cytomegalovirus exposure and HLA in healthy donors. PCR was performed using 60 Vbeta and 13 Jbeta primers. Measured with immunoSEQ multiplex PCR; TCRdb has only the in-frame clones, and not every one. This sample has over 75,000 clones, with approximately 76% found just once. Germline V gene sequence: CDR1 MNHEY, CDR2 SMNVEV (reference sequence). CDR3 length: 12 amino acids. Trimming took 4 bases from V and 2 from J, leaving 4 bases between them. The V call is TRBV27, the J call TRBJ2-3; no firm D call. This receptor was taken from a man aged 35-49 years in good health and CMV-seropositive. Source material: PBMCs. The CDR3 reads CASSSVTDTQYF. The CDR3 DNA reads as TGTGCCAGCAGTTCCGTCACAGATACGCAGTATTTT.